This TCR beta chain stems from a study of T cells expressing NK-cell markers. Per germline, CDR1 DFQATT and CDR2 SNEGSKA (reference sequence). The CDR3 covers 15 residues. TCRdb re-analyzed the 5' RACE reads; it lists each CDR3 protein once, without DNA. The table for this sample gives almost 450,000 distinct CDR3 sequences. This sequence was found in a woman aged 18-70 years in good health. Sequencing input: blood T cells: a sorted CD56 or NKG2C T cell subset, CD4+ or CD8+ T cells, or bulk PBMC T cells (not recorded which). V gene TRBV20-1 combines with J gene TRBJ1-6. The CDR3 sequence: CSARSGGSYNSPLHF.